This TCR beta chain was recovered during a study of CD8 T cells in ankylosing spondylitis. As for this clonotype: Its antigen remains unidentified.

General study points: Ankylosing spondylitis blood appeared to be characterized by a TCR beta motif of several highly homologous variants. Matched ankylosing spondylitis synovial fluid reportedly showed significant enrichment of disease-linked clones. Past studies reported some motif variants in reactive arthritis synovial fluid and blood. Disease-linked clones bore a CD8+ phenotype, appearing relatively rarely in peripheral blood.

Scientists made TCR beta libraries using quantitative 5'-RACE with molecular barcodes. TCRdb itself ran the 5' RACE reads through MiXCR, one entry per CDR3 protein. The table includes 220,000 or so distinct CDR3 sequences, around 20% detected once. The CDR3 has 12 residues. Trimming cost V 3 bases and J 4 bases, with 7 bases left between them. Germline CDR1 is SNHLY and CDR2 is FYNNEI. Sample: blood, either unsorted or a sorted T cell fraction (not recorded which). The chain employs TRBV2 and TRBJ2-7; D is unclear. This TCR was recovered from a male donor with ankylosing spondylitis. The CDR3 DNA reads TGTGCCAGCAGTGATGAGCGATACGAGCAGTACTTC. Its protein is CASSDERYEQYF.